The 22 T cell receptor beta chains reported below all come from one sample, sequenced in a study of cytomegalovirus exposure and HLA in healthy donors. 60 Vbeta and 13 Jbeta primers were used in PCR. Measured with immunoSEQ multiplex PCR; TCRdb has only the in-frame clones, and not every one. This table has over 130,000 clones, over 75% appearing once. Sequenced input: PBMCs. These receptors all come from a woman between 40 and 50 years old in good health and CMV-seronegative.

The rearrangement joins TRBV5-5 to TRBJ2-1, with a possible D match to TRBD2 (5 bases). This CDR3 comprises 13 residues. Trimming pared 4 bases from V and 6 bases from J, leaving 11 bases between. Germline assignment: CDR1 SGHKS and CDR2 YYEKEE (reference sequence). CDR3 region: CASSGSSSNEQFF. DNA for the CDR3: TGTGCCAGCAGCGGGAGCTCATCCAATGAGCAGTTCTTC.

The V and J genes are TRBV5-1 and TRBJ1-2; TRBD1 is a possible D gene (5 bases). Germline V gene data show CDR1 as SGHRS and CDR2 as YFSETQ. This CDR3 is built from 13 residues. The V end lost 4 bases, the J end lost 1 base, and 8 bases lay between the germline ends. The CDR3 sequence: CASSQTVNYGYTF. CDR3 in DNA: TGCGCCAGCAGCCAGACAGTTAACTATGGCTACACCTTC.

The V gene is TRBV11-2, the J gene TRBJ2-7, with 7 bases aligning to TRBD2. CDR3 size: 15 residues. Germline values: CDR1 SGHAT, CDR2 FQNNGV. J was trimmed by 0 bases and V by 2 bases; bases with no gene match: 4. CDR3 region: CASSLTSASSYEQYF. For the CDR3, the DNA is TGTGCCAGCAGCTTAACTAGCGCGAGCTCCTACGAGCAGTACTTC.

This chain joins TRBV5-1 and TRBJ2-1, with 8 bases lining up with TRBD2. This CDR3 has 16 residues. Germline V gene lookup returns CDR1 SGHRS and CDR2 YFSETQ. V lost 0 bases and J lost 4; bases outside the gene matches: 6. The CDR3 DNA reads as TGCGCCAGCAGCTTGGCCGGGACTAGGGTATACAATGAGCAGTTCTTC. It encodes CASSLAGTRVYNEQFF. Supplemented by reference TRBV5-1 and TRBJ2-1, the full variable domain reads KAGVTQTPRYLIKTRGQQVTLSCSPISGHRSVSWYQQTPGQGLQFLFEYFSETQRNKGNFPGRFSGRQFSNSRSEMNVSTLELGDSALYLCASSLAGTRVYNEQFFGPGTRLTVL.

This clone was detected a few times. V gene TRBV7-9 combines with J gene TRBJ2-3; D gene unclear. CDR3 length: 16 amino acids. Between the trimmed V and J ends, which lost 5 bases and 4 bases, there was a span of 19 bases. From germline, CDR1 is SEHNR and CDR2 FQNEAQ (reference sequence). In nucleotides, the CDR3 is TGTGCCAGCAGCCCCAGAGTAGGTTCGGCGGCAGATACGCAGTATTTT. Translated, it gives CASSPRVGSAADTQYF.

The chain recombines TRBV7-9 with TRBJ2-1, with 11 bases aligning to TRBD2. Germline V gene data show CDR1 as SEHNR and CDR2 as FQNEAQ (reference sequence). V lost 5 bases to trimming and J lost 9 bases; unmatched junction nucleotides: 3. The CDR3 is 13 residues long. The CDR3 reads CASSMTSGIEQFF. Here the CDR3 DNA reads TGTGCCAGCAGCATGACTAGCGGGATTGAGCAGTTCTTC.

The chain recombines TRBV10-3 with TRBJ2-1, with 7 bases fitting TRBD2. CDR1 is ENHRY and CDR2 is SYGVKD in the germline V gene. This CDR3 has 14 amino acids. J gave up 0 bases and V 6 bases, and 2 bases lay outside the gene matches. CDR3 loop: CAIRRERSYNEQFF. In DNA form, the CDR3 reads TGTGCCATCAGGCGGGAGCGCTCCTACAATGAGCAGTTCTTC.

The rearrangement uses TRBV27 and TRBJ2-1, with 8 bases that match TRBD1. CDR3 size: 19 residues. V was pared by 7 bases and J by 4 bases, with 21 bases of the junction left unmatched. CDR1 and CDR2 from the germline V gene are MNHEY and SMNVEV (reference sequence). CDR3 nucleotides: TGTGCCAGCACTCGACAGGGGATAGGCCCCACCGGTTCATACAATGAGCAGTTCTTC. Translating it yields CASTRQGIGPTGSYNEQFF.

The genes are TRBV7-3 and TRBJ1-2; possible D gene TRBD1, 6 bases. From germline, CDR1 is SGHTA and CDR2 FQGTGA. This CDR3 has 15 residues. V was shortened by 4 bases and J by 2 bases, with 14 bases between the two germline ends. The CDR3 nucleotides read TGTGCCAGCAGCTCCTCACCCCAGGGGAACTATGGCTACACCTTC. Protein sequence: CASSSSPQGNYGYTF.

The CDR3 here is CASSVEGLTQYF. DNA for the CDR3: TGTGCCAGCAGCGTAGAGGGACTGACCCAGTACTTC. This rearrangement joins TRBV9 to TRBJ2-5; D possibly corresponds to TRBD2 (6 bases). Trimming took 0 bases from V and 7 from J, leaving 7 bases between them. Per the germline V gene, CDR1 is SGDLS and CDR2 is YYNGEE. This CDR3 region has 12 residues.

The chain carries TRBV7-9 and TRBJ2-5; D call uncertain. CDR1 and CDR2 (germline): SEHNR, FQNEAQ (reference sequence). V was clipped by 5 bases and J by 2 bases, with 12 bases between them. The CDR3 length is 14 residues. The CDR3 bases are TGTGCCAGCAGCCCCTACAGAAATCAAGAGACCCAGTACTTC. It translates to CASSPYRNQETQYF.

This chain links TRBV18 with TRBJ2-7; maybe TRBD1 (6 bases). CDR1 and CDR2 (germline): KGHSH, LQKENI. Trimming cost V 6 bases and J 3 bases, with 18 bases left between them. This CDR3 region has 15 residues. CDR3 nucleotides: TGTGCCAGCTCGCTACAACAGGGAAGGGGCTACGAGCAGTACTTC. The encoded protein is CASSLQQGRGYEQYF.

This clone showed up just once. The chain carries TRBV2 and TRBJ2-7; 8 bases align to TRBD1. Looked up from germline, CDR1 is SNHLY and CDR2 is FYNNEI. V dropped 7 bases and J dropped 5; count of bases not matched to a gene: 7. The CDR3 length is 13 residues. CDR3 bases: TGTGCCAGCAAGGGGGACAGGATTGACGAGCAGTACTTC. It yields the protein CASKGDRIDEQYF.

The chain recombines TRBV5-1 with TRBJ2-5; the D call may be TRBD1 or TRBD2 (5 bases each). In germline, CDR1 is SGHRS, CDR2 YFSETQ. The V end lost 4 bases, the J end lost 2 bases, and 15 bases lay between the germline ends. This CDR3 has 15 residues. The CDR3 sequence is CASSLGRGSQETQYF. The CDR3 DNA sequence: TGCGCCAGCAGCCTGGGACGGGGTAGTCAAGAGACCCAGTACTTC.

This clone appeared a few times. The chain links TRBV6-6 to TRBJ2-2, with D perhaps TRBD2 (5 bases). The CDR3 has 14 residues. The ends were cut back, 9 bases at V and 5 bases at J, with 16 bases in the middle. The V gene's germline CDR1 is MNHNY and CDR2 SVGAGI (reference sequence). CDR3 loop: CASGMDFTTGELFF. CDR3 bases: TGTGCCAGTGGCATGGACTTCACTACCGGGGAGCTGTTTTTT.

This chain joins TRBV7-9 and TRBJ1-1; D is uncertain. Germline assignment: CDR1 SEHNR and CDR2 FQNEAQ (reference sequence). This CDR3 has 17 amino acids. V was clipped by 2 bases and J by 0 bases, with 16 bases between them. The CDR3 spells CASSLRPGRNMNTEAFF. The CDR3 region has the DNA TGTGCCAGCAGCTTACGACCGGGTAGGAACATGAACACTGAAGCTTTCTTT.

CDR3 residues: CASSLAGRTYEQYF. CDR3 DNA: TGTGCCAGCAGCTTAGCTGGGAGAACCTACGAGCAGTACTTC. The chain combines TRBV7-2 with TRBJ2-7, with D tentatively TRBD2 (5 bases). Trimming shortened V by 0 bases and J by 2 bases, and 8 bases separated the two germline ends. The CDR3 is made up of 14 amino acids. In germline, CDR1 is SGHTA, CDR2 FQGNSA.

This CDR3 is CASRFYRDNEQFF. As DNA, the CDR3 is TGTGCCAGCAGATTCTACCGAGACAATGAGCAGTTCTTC. The rearrangement links TRBV7-9 to TRBJ2-1; D is unresolved. Germline loops: CDR1 SEHNR, CDR2 FQNEAQ (reference sequence). The CDR3 loop spans 13 amino acids. V was trimmed by 6 bases and J by 5 bases, leaving 11 bases between them.

The genes are TRBV6-6 and TRBJ2-3, with 10 bases matching TRBD1. J was trimmed by 1 base and V by 4 bases; bases with no gene match: 2. The CDR3 is 15 residues long. In germline, CDR1 is MNHNY, CDR2 SVGAGI (reference sequence). The CDR3 nucleotides read TGTGCCAGCAGTTCCGGGACAGGGGGCACAGATACGCAGTATTTT. It specifies CASSSGTGGTDTQYF.

The J gene is TRBJ2-7, the V gene TRBV6-6, with TRBD1 matching over 11 bases. The CDR3 is 14 amino acids. Trimming cost V 2 bases and J 6 bases; bases outside gene matches: 3. Per the germline V gene, CDR1 is MNHNY and CDR2 is SVGAGI (reference sequence). The CDR3 bases are TGTGCCAGCAGTTACGGGACAGGGGGAGGCGAGCAGTACTTC. Protein: CASSYGTGGGEQYF.

V usage is TRBV30 and J usage is TRBJ2-7; 12 bases fit TRBD2. The germline V gene encodes CDR1 GTSNPN and CDR2 SVGIG (reference sequence). After removal of 8 bases from V and 6 bases from J, the junction contained 11 bases not matched to a gene. This CDR3 comprises 14 residues. The CDR3 protein is CAGELAGGMGEQYF. DNA of the CDR3: TGTGCCGGGGAACTAGCGGGAGGAATGGGCGAGCAGTACTTC.

This chain uses TRBV30 with TRBJ1-3, with D unresolved. This CDR3 comprises 13 residues. Trimming stripped 3 bases from V and 0 bases from J, with 6 bases between. In germline, CDR1 is GTSNPN, CDR2 SVGIG (reference sequence). CDR3 bases: TGTGCCTGGAGCTACGGCTCTGGAAACACCATATATTTT. Translation gives CAWSYGSGNTIYF. Full variable domain (rest looked up from reference TRBV30 and TRBJ1-3): SQTIHQWPATLVQPVGSPLSLECTVEGTSNPNLYWYRQAAGRGLQLLFYSVGIGQISSEVPQNLSASRPQDRQFILSSKKLLLSDSGFYLCAWSYGSGNTIYFGEGSWLTVV.